One sample yielded the 16 T cell receptor beta chains listed below, sequenced in a study of vaccination and CD4 T cells after COVID-19. The treatment was: approximately 10-day PBMC culture with coronavirus spike peptide pools or control peptides (ViraFEST assay). The antigens of these receptors remain unknown. Oncomine TCR Beta short-read sequencing was applied to DNA from cultured CD4+ T cells. Using its own MiXCR run on the PCR reads, TCRdb lists one record per CDR3 protein. The sample has over 15,000 distinct CDR3 sequences, around 47% seen once. The sequencing here drew on CD4+ T cells from blood, cultured in vitro, taken after SARS-CoV-2 vaccination. Receptors originate from a human donor who had recovered from COVID-19.

This clonotype was seen a handful of times. This chain joins TRBV30 and TRBJ1-6, with 7 bases matching TRBD1. This CDR3 region has 15 residues. The germline V gene encodes CDR1 GTSNPN and CDR2 SVGIG (reference sequence). Trimming removed 0 bases from V and 11 bases from J; junction bases left unmatched: 10. Here the CDR3 reads CAWSVLGQGVAPLHF. CDR3 nucleotides: TGTGCCTGGAGTGTACTTGGGCAGGGGGTTGCACCCCTCCACTTT.

The chain combines TRBV12-2 with TRBJ2-7; the D call TRBD2 from the table was never checked on the DNA. TRBV12-2 is a documented pseudogene. The CDR3 extends over 16 amino acids. The DNA of the CDR3 is TGTGCAAGTCGCATGGGACTAGCGGGCATTTCCTACGAGCAGTACTTC. Translation gives CASRMGLAGISYEQYF.

This clonotype was seen only a few times. This rearrangement joins TRBV7-3 to TRBJ2-1; D might be TRBD2 (6 bases). V was shortened by 2 bases and J by 9 bases, with 14 bases between the two germline ends. The CDR3 consists of 14 residues. Germline CDR1 is SGHTA and CDR2 is FQGTGA. The CDR3 nucleotides are TGTGCCAGCAGCTTAGGTCTAGCGTCCGGTGAGCAGTTCTTC. This codes for CASSLGLASGEQFF.

The chain couples TRBV20-1 to TRBJ2-5; tentatively, D is TRBD2 (6 bases). This CDR3 region has 13 residues. The germline V gene encodes CDR1 DFQATT and CDR2 SNEGSKA (reference sequence). Trimming left V 1 base short and J 5 bases short, with 11 bases between. For the CDR3, the DNA is TGCAGTGCTAGAGCGGGAGCGGTGGAGACCCAGTACTTC. It specifies CSARAGAVETQYF.

This clonotype was seen a handful of times. This chain connects TRBV7-9 to TRBJ2-5; weak D call: TRBD2 (5 bases). V was clipped by 4 bases and J by 0 bases, with 9 bases between them. CDR1 and CDR2 (germline): SEHNR, FQNEAQ (reference sequence). The CDR3 is 14 residues long. The CDR3 is CASSYGLNQETQYF. The CDR3 coding sequence is TGTGCCAGCAGCTACGGACTGAACCAAGAGACCCAGTACTTC.

In the case of this clonotype: A much larger clone differs by one base, so this may be a read error. The chain combines TRBV11-2 with TRBJ2-5, with D tentatively TRBD2 (6 bases). The V and J ends lost 5 bases and 4 bases respectively, with 20 bases between them. In germline, CDR1 is SGHAT, CDR2 FQNNGV. The CDR3 has 16 amino acids. The CDR3 DNA reads as TGTGCCAGCAGCCCGGGGACTGGCGGGAACGGAGAGACCCAGTACTTC. Protein: CASSPGTGGNGETQYF.

V gene TRBV19 combines with J gene TRBJ2-7; D remains ambiguous. The CDR3 has 16 residues. Deletions cut 3 bases from V and 1 base from J, with 16 bases between. Germline V gene sequence: CDR1 LNHDA, CDR2 SQIVND (reference sequence). DNA of the CDR3: TGTGCCAGTAGTATCGAACTAAGGATCCCGTCCTACGAGCAGTACTTC. It specifies CASSIELRIPSYEQYF. The full variable domain, with the rest looked up from reference TRBV19 and TRBJ2-7, is DGGITQSPKYLFRKEGQNVTLSCEQNLNHDAMYWYRQDPGQGLRLIYYSQIVNDFQKGDIAEGYSVSREKKESFPLTVTSAQKNPTAFYLCASSIELRIPSYEQYFGPGTRLTVT.

This clonotype showed up just a few times. The chain employs TRBV7-9 and TRBJ2-3; D possibly matches TRBD1 or TRBD2 (5 bases each). The length of the CDR3 is 15 residues. CDR1 and CDR2 (germline): SEHNR, FQNEAQ (reference sequence). V was clipped by 1 base and J by 3 bases, with 11 bases between them. This chain's CDR3 is CASSLGEGLTDTQYF. Written as DNA, the CDR3 is TGTGCCAGCAGCTTAGGTGAGGGGCTGACAGATACGCAGTATTTT.

This clonotype was detected only once. The CDR3, as DNA: TGTGCCAGCAGTTACTCGCTAGCGGGAGGTCCAGATACGCAGTATTTT. Translating gives CASSYSLAGGPDTQYF. This sequence joins TRBV6-5 and TRBJ2-3; 11 bases agree with TRBD2. The germline CDR1 and CDR2 sequences are MNHEY and SVGAGI. This CDR3 has 16 residues. V lost 0 bases and J lost 4; bases outside the gene matches: 3.

The chain has TRBV4-3 and TRBJ1-2; TRBD1 matches 10 bases. This CDR3 contains 15 residues. Unmatched junction bases numbered 6, after V lost 0 bases and J lost 8 bases. CDR1 and CDR2 from the germline V gene are LGHNA and YSLEER. Here the CDR3 reads CASSQDLGTGVGYTF. CDR3 bases: TGCGCCAGCAGCCAAGATCTGGGGACAGGGGTAGGCTACACCTTC.

The chain employs TRBV28 and TRBJ2-7; tentatively, D is TRBD2 (5 bases). The germline V and J ends were trimmed by 5 bases and 12 bases, with 23 bases remaining between them. The CDR3 contains 14 residues. Germline V lookup: CDR1 MDHEN, CDR2 SYDVKM. This CDR3 reads CASSPEGGWGISYF. The DNA for the CDR3 is TGTGCCAGCAGTCCCGAGGGTGGGTGGGGTATTTCGTACTTC.

The chain joins TRBV12-3 or TRBV12-4 to TRBJ2-7; a weak D match, TRBD1 (5 bases). V shed 5 bases and J shed 4 bases, with 21 bases lying between them. The CDR3 length is 16 residues. This chain's CDR3 is CASSLKGRYLLYEQYF. In DNA, the CDR3 is TGTGCCAGCAGTCTTAAGGGGCGGTACTTACTATACGAGCAGTACTTC.

The V gene is TRBV12-3 or TRBV12-4, the J gene TRBJ1-1; D ambiguous. Trimming left V 3 bases short and J 1 base short, with 6 bases between. The CDR3 covers 13 residues. The CDR3 loop is CASSFGRNTEAFF. The DNA for the CDR3 is TGTGCCAGCAGTTTTGGAAGGAACACTGAAGCTTTCTTT.

This clonotype has just a few counts. This chain joins TRBV20-1 and TRBJ1-5; 9 nucleotides agree with TRBD1. Germline loops: CDR1 DFQATT, CDR2 SNEGSKA (reference sequence). With 3 bases clipped from V and 5 bases from J, the junction kept 5 bases outside the gene matches. The CDR3 is made up of 14 amino acids. CDR3 nucleotide sequence: TGCAGTGCTAGGCATGGGACAGGGTATCAGCCCCAGCATTTT. This gives the protein CSARHGTGYQPQHF.

The V call is TRBV2, the J call TRBJ2-1; TRBD2 aligns across 10 bases. Germline trimming cut 6 bases from V and 5 bases from J; bases unmatched to any gene: 4. The germline CDR1 and CDR2 sequences are SNHLY and FYNNEI. The CDR3 sequence is 14 residues long. The CDR3 region is CASRAGGPDNEQFF. Written as DNA, the CDR3 is TGTGCCAGCAGAGCGGGAGGGCCGGACAATGAGCAGTTCTTC.

This clonotype turned up a few times. The CDR3 DNA sequence: TGTGCCAGCAGTTCTCCCCCGGGACAGGGGTCCGGGGAGCTGTTTTTT. As protein: CASSSPPGQGSGELFF. This rearrangement joins TRBV6-5 to TRBJ2-2; 10 bases are a match to TRBD1. This CDR3 has 16 amino acids. Losses at the gene ends were 4 bases for V and 6 bases for J; bases not matched to a gene: 8. CDR1 and CDR2 from the germline V gene are MNHEY and SVGAGI.